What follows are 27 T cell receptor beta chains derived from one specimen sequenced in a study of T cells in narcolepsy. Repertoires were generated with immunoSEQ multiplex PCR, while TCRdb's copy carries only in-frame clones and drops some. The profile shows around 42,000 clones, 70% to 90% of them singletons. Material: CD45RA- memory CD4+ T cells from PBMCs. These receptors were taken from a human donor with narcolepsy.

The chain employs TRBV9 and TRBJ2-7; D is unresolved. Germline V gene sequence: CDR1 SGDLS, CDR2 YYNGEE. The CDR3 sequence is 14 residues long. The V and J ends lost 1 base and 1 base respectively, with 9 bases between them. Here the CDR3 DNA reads TGTGCCAGCAGCGTAAGAGGCTTTTCCTACGAGCAGTACTTC. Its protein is CASSVRGFSYEQYF. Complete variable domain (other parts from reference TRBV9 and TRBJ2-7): DSGVTQTPKHLITATGQRVTLRCSPRSGDLSVYWYQQSLDQGLQFLIQYYNGEERAKGNILERFSAQQFPDLHSELNLSSLELGDSALYFCASSVRGFSYEQYFGPGTRLTVT.

For the CDR3, the DNA is TGTGCCAGCAGTCTTTCCGGGACGAAAGAAGCTTTCTTT. Protein: CASSLSGTKEAFF. The chain links TRBV6-1 to TRBJ1-1, with D tentatively TRBD1 (5 bases). The CDR3 covers 13 residues. The V gene lost 5 bases and the J gene lost 8 bases, with 15 bases spanning the gap. Germline V lookup: CDR1 MNHNS, CDR2 SASEGT.

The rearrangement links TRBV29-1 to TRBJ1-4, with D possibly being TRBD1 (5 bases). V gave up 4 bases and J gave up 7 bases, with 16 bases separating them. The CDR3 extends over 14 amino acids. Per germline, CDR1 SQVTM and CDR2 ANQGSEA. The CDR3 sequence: CSVAPLDSLEKLFF. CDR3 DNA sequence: TGCAGCGTTGCTCCCCTAGACAGCCTTGAAAAACTGTTTTTT.

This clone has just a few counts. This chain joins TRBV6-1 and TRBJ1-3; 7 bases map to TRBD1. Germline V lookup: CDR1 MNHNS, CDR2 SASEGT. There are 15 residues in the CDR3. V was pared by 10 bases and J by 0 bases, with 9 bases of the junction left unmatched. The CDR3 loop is CATYSGTVSGNTIYF. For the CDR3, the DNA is TGTGCCACGTATTCCGGGACAGTCTCTGGAAACACCATATATTTT.

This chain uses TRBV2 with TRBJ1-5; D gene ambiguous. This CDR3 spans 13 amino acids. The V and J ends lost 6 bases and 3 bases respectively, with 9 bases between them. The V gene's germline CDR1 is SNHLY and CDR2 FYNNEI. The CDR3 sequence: CASRPGSNQPQHF. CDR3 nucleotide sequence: TGTGCCAGCAGACCGGGGTCCAATCAGCCCCAGCATTTT.

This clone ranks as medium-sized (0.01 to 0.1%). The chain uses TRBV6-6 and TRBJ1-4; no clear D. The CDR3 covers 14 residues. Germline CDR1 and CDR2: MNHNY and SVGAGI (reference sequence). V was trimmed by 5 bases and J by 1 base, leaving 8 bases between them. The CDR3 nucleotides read TGTGCCAGCAGTGACACGGGAACTAATGAAAAACTGTTTTTT. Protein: CASSDTGTNEKLFF.

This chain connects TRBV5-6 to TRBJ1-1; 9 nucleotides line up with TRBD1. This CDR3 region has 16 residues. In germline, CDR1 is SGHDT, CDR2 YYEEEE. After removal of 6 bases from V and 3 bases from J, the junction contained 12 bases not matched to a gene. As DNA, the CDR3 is TGTGCCAGCAACCTGGACAGGGGAAGGTTCGACACTGAAGCTTTCTTT. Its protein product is CASNLDRGRFDTEAFF.

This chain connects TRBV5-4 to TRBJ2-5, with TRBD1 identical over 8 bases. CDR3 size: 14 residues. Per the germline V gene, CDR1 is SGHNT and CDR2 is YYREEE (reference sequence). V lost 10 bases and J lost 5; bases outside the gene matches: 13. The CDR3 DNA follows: TGTGCCTACGCAGGGGGCGAGTTGAGGGAGACCCAGTACTTC. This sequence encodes CAYAGGELRETQYF.

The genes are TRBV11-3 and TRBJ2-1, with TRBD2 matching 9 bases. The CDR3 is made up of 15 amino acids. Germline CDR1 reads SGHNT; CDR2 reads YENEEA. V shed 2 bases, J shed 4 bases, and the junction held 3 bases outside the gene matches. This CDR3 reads CASSLLGLAYNEQFF. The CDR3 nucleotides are TGTGCCAGCAGCTTACTGGGACTAGCATACAATGAGCAGTTCTTC.

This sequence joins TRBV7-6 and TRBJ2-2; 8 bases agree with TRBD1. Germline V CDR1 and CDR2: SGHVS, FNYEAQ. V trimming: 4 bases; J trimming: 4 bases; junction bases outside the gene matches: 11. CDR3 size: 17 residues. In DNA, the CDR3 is TGTGCCAGCAGCTGGGCAAGTGGACAGGGCACCACCGGGGAGCTGTTTTTT. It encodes CASSWASGQGTTGELFF.

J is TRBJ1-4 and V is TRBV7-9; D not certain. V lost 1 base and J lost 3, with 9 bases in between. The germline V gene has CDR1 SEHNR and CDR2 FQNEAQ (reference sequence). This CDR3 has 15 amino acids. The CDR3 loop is CASSLEVRANEKLFF. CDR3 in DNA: TGTGCCAGCAGCTTAGAAGTGCGGGCTAATGAAAAACTGTTTTTT. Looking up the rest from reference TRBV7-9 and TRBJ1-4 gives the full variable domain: DTGVSQNPRHKITKRGQNVTFRCDPISEHNRLYWYRQTLGQGPEFLTYFQNEAQLEKSRLLSDRFSAERPKGSFSTLEIQRTEQGDSAMYLCASSLEVRANEKLFFGSGTQLSVL.

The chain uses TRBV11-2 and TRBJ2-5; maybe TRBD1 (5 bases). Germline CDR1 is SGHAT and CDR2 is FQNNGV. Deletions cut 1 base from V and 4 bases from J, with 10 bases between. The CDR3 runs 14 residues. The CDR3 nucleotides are TGTGCCAGCAGCTTAGGATATGGGGCAGAGACCCAGTACTTC. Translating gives CASSLGYGAETQYF.

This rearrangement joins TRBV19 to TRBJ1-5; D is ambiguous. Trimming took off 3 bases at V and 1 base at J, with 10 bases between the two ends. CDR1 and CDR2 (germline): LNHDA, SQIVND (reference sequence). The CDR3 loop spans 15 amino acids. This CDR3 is CASSISSGSNQPQHF. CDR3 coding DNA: TGTGCCAGTAGTATCAGCAGTGGAAGCAATCAGCCCCAGCATTTT.

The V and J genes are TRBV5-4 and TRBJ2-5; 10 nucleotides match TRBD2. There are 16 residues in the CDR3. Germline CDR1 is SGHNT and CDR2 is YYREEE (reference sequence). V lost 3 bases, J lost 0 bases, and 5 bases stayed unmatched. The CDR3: CASSSGLALYQETQYF. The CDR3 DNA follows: TGTGCCAGCAGCTCGGGACTAGCGCTGTACCAAGAGACCCAGTACTTC.

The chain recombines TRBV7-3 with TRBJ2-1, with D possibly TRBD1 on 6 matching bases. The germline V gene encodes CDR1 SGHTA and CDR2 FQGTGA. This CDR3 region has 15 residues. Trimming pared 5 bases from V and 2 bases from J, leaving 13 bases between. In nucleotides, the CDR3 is TGTGCCAGCAGCCCTGACAGGCGAACCTACAATGAGCAGTTCTTC. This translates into CASSPDRRTYNEQFF.

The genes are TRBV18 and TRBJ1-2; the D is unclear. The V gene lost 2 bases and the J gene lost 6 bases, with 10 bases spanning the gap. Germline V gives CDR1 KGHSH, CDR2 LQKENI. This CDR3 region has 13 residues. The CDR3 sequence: CASSPNGPDGYTF. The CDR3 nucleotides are TGTGCCAGCTCACCAAATGGTCCGGATGGCTACACCTTC.

CDR3 coding DNA: TGCGCCAGCAGCTTGCAGTCCAGGTACCAAGAGACCCAGTACTTC. It yields the protein CASSLQSRYQETQYF. The J gene is TRBJ2-5, the V gene TRBV5-1; D is uncertain. This CDR3 is built from 15 residues. Germline V gene data show CDR1 as SGHRS and CDR2 as YFSETQ. The V end lost 1 base, the J end lost 0 bases, and 10 bases lay between the germline ends. Looking up the rest from reference TRBV5-1 and TRBJ2-5 gives the full variable domain: KAGVTQTPRYLIKTRGQQVTLSCSPISGHRSVSWYQQTPGQGLQFLFEYFSETQRNKGNFPGRFSGRQFSNSRSEMNVSTLELGDSALYLCASSLQSRYQETQYFGPGTRLLVL.

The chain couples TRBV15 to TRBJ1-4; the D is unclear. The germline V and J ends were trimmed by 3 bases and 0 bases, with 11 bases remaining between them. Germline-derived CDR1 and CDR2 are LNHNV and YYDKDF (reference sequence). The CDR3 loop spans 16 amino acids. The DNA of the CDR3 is TGTGCCACCAGCAGGGGCCCCGAAGCAACTAATGAAAAACTGTTTTTT. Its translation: CATSRGPEATNEKLFF.

CDR3 protein: CASSERVGGYEQYF. CDR3 DNA: TGCGCCAGCAGTGAGAGGGTGGGCGGGTACGAGCAGTACTTC. The V call is TRBV4-1, the J call TRBJ2-7, with D maybe TRBD2 (5 bases). The V gene's germline CDR1 is MGHRA and CDR2 YSYEKL. This CDR3 has 14 residues. V shed 6 bases and J shed 4 bases, with 16 bases lying between them.

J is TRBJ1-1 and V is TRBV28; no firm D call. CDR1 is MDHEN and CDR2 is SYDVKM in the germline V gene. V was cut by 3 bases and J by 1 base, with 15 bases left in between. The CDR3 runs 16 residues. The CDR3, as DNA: TGTGCCAGCAGTTTCCCGCCCTCGGCGGGGAACACTGAAGCTTTCTTT. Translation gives CASSFPPSAGNTEAFF. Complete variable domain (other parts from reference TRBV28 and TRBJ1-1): DVKVTQSSRYLVKRTGEKVFLECVQDMDHENMFWYRQDPGLGLRLIYFSYDVKMKEKGDIPEGYSVSREKKERFSLILESASTNQTSMYLCASSFPPSAGNTEAFFGQGTRLTVV.

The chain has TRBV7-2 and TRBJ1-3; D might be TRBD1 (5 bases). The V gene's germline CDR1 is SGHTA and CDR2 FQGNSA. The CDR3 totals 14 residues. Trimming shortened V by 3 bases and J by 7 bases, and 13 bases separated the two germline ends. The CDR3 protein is CASSFPGAHNTIYF. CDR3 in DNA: TGTGCCAGCAGCTTTCCCGGGGCCCATAACACCATATATTTT.

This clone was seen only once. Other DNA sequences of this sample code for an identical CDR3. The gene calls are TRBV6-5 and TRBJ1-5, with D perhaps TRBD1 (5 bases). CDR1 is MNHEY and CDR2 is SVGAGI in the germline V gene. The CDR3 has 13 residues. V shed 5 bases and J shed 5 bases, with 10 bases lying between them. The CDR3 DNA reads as TGTGCCAGCAGTGTTGGGGGGGATCAGCCCCAGCATTTT. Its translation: CASSVGGDQPQHF.

DNA for the CDR3: TGTGCCAGCAGTCCTTTACAGGGGCCAAACACTGAAGCTTTCTTT. Translated, it gives CASSPLQGPNTEAFF. This chain uses TRBV6-5 with TRBJ1-1, with 7 nucleotides matching TRBD1. Losses at the gene ends were 5 bases for V and 2 bases for J; bases not matched to a gene: 8. CDR1 and CDR2 from the germline V gene are MNHEY and SVGAGI. CDR3 length: 15 residues.

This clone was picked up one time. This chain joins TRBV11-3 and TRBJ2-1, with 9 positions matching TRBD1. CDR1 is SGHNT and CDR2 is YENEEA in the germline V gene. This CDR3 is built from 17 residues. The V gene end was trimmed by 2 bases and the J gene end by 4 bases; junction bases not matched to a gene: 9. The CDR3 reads CASSLQPGDRVYNEQFF. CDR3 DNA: TGTGCCAGCAGCTTACAACCGGGGGACAGGGTTTACAATGAGCAGTTCTTC.

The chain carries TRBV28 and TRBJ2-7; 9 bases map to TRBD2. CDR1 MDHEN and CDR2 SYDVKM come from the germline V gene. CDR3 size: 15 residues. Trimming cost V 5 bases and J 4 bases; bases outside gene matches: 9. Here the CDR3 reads CASSPLGGRVYEQYF. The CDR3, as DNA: TGTGCCAGCAGTCCGTTGGGCGGGAGGGTATACGAGCAGTACTTC.

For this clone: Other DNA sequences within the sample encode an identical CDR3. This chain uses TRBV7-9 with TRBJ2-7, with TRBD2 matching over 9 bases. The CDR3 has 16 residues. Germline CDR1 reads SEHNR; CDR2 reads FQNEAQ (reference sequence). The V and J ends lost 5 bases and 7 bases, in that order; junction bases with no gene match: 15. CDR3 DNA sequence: TGTGCCAGCAGCCCACAAGGGCGCGGGGGGGCAGGGGAGCAGTACTTC. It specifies CASSPQGRGGAGEQYF.

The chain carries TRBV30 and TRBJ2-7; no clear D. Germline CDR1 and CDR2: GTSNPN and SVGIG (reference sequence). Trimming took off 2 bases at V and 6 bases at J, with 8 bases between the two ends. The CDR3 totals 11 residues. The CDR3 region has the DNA TGTGCCTGGAGTACCCTCTCCGAGCAGTACTTC. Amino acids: CAWSTLSEQYF.